This T cell receptor beta chain was sequenced in a study of blood T cells in healthy people across ages. It was with a sample-barcoded 5' primer and a J-beta primer mix that a second PCR of roughly 7 to 12 cycles was run. TCRdb recomputed calls from the 5' RACE reads with MiXCR, one row per CDR3 protein. The sample lists just under 550,000 distinct CDR3 sequences, nearly 25% occurring once. General observations from the study: The recorded TCR beta diversity per million T cells decreased in a roughly linear manner with age.

Each individual donor underwent a draw of about 9.1 milliliters of peripheral blood. The CDR3 has 14 amino acids. Trimming removed 1 base at V and 5 bases at J, with 11 bases between. About this clonotype: Its matching antigen is unknown.

The sample also formed part of further work on T cells of mothers and their children.

The TCR was taken from a boy between 10 and 17 years old in good health. This chain links TRBV12-3 or TRBV12-4 with TRBJ2-5; D is undetermined. The specimen sequenced was blood. The CDR3 protein is CASSLGETAETQYF. For the CDR3, the DNA is TGTGCCAGCAGTTTAGGAGAGACTGCGGAGACCCAGTACTTC.